This record concerns one TCR beta chain sequence. This sample stems from a study of blood T cell repertoires in COVID-19. Using immunoSEQ multiplex PCR, the repertoire was profiled, and TCRdb retains in-frame clones only, with some absent. The table has hundreds of thousands of clones, around 85% seen once. The CDR3 loop spans 14 amino acids. V was clipped by 6 bases and J by 3 bases; unmatched bases: 7. In germline, CDR1 is MDHEN, CDR2 SYDVKM. The TCR was taken from a man aged 40-50 years with acute or convalescent COVID-19. The chain links TRBV28 to TRBJ2-7; 8 bases align to TRBD1. Sequenced input: peripheral blood. The CDR3 coding sequence is TGTGCCAGCAGACAACCCGGGACAGGCTACGAGCAGTACTTC. It encodes CASRQPGTGYEQYF.